Listed here are 27 T cell receptor beta chains from one sample, sequenced in a study of cytomegalovirus exposure and HLA in healthy donors. Researchers ran the PCR with 60 Vbeta and 13 Jbeta primers. Clones were sequenced by immunoSEQ multiplex PCR, and TCRdb holds only the in-frame ones, with some missing. The table records some 140,000 clones, approximately 78% of them present only once. The sample consisted of PBMCs. These receptors all stem from a woman in her forties or fifties in good health and CMV-seropositive.

The chain recombines TRBV30 with TRBJ2-2; 8 bases line up with TRBD1. Germline CDR1 and CDR2: GTSNPN and SVGIG (reference sequence). The CDR3 consists of 14 residues. After removal of 4 bases from V and 2 bases from J, the junction contained 3 bases not matched to a gene. The CDR3 loop is CAWTGTGNTGELFF. The CDR3 nucleotides are TGTGCCTGGACCGGGACAGGAAACACCGGGGAGCTGTTTTTT.

As concerns this clone: Other DNA sequences of this sample code for an identical CDR3. This rearrangement joins TRBV7-2 to TRBJ2-7; tentative D call: TRBD1 (5 bases). The CDR3 runs to 14 residues. CDR1 is SGHTA and CDR2 is FQGNSA in the germline V gene. V was pared by 5 bases and J by 0 bases, with 11 bases between. CDR3 protein: CASSPQGSSYEQYF. CDR3 coding DNA: TGTGCCAGCAGCCCTCAGGGCAGCTCCTACGAGCAGTACTTC.

The rearrangement uses TRBV6-1 and TRBJ2-7; the match to TRBD1 covers 9 bases. The J segment lost 4 bases and the V segment lost 5 bases, leaving 3 bases of the junction unmatched. Germline assignment: CDR1 MNHNS and CDR2 SASEGT. CDR3 size: 13 residues. The CDR3 nucleotides are TGTGCCAGCAGTATACAGGGGGCATACGAGCAGTACTTC. Amino acids: CASSIQGAYEQYF.

The CDR3 nucleotides read TGTGCCAGCAGTTTCAACCAGGGTAATGAAAAACTGTTTTTT. It yields the protein CASSFNQGNEKLFF. The V and J genes are TRBV6-5 and TRBJ1-4; a possible D gene is TRBD1 (5 bases). The germline CDR1 and CDR2 sequences are MNHEY and SVGAGI. This CDR3 has 14 residues. Trimming cost V 4 bases and J 4 bases, with 10 bases left between them.

Only one count was recorded for this clone. The genes are TRBV28 and TRBJ2-7; the D is unclear. Per the germline V gene, CDR1 is MDHEN and CDR2 is SYDVKM. The V end lost 4 bases, the J end lost 8 bases, and 9 bases lay between the germline ends. The CDR3 length is 11 residues. The CDR3 protein is CASSYEAQQYF. In DNA, the CDR3 is TGTGCCAGCAGTTACGAGGCACAGCAGTACTTC.

This rearrangement joins TRBV9 to TRBJ2-5, with 11 bases aligning to TRBD2. Unmatched junction bases numbered 3, after V lost 4 bases and J lost 1 base. The CDR3 extends over 15 amino acids. In germline, CDR1 is SGDLS, CDR2 YYNGEE. The CDR3 protein is CASSPGLAGQETQYF. The CDR3, as DNA: TGTGCCAGCAGCCCTGGACTAGCGGGCCAAGAGACCCAGTACTTC. Filled out from reference TRBV9 and TRBJ2-5, the complete variable domain reads DSGVTQTPKHLITATGQRVTLRCSPRSGDLSVYWYQQSLDQGLQFLIQYYNGEERAKGNILERFSAQQFPDLHSELNLSSLELGDSALYFCASSPGLAGQETQYFGPGTRLLVL.

The V call is TRBV18, the J call TRBJ2-1, with 8 bases that match TRBD1. This CDR3 has 16 amino acids. The germline gives CDR1 KGHSH, CDR2 LQKENI. V trimming: 2 bases; J trimming: 8 bases; junction bases outside the gene matches: 11. The CDR3 bases are TGTGCCAGCTCACCAGTCCGCGGACAGGGACGGGATGAGCAGTTCTTC. It specifies CASSPVRGQGRDEQFF.

This chain connects TRBV10-2 to TRBJ1-1, with TRBD1 matching 11 bases. This CDR3 has 13 amino acids. V lost 7 bases, J lost 10 bases, and 8 bases stayed unmatched. CDR1 is WSHSY and CDR2 is SAAADI in the germline V gene. CDR3 sequence reads: CASIGDRGELAFF. The CDR3 region has the DNA TGCGCCAGCATCGGGGACAGGGGGGAGTTAGCTTTCTTT.

This clone was seen once. The chain uses TRBV5-6 and TRBJ1-2; 7 bases align to TRBD1. The CDR3 totals 14 residues. In germline, CDR1 is SGHDT, CDR2 YYEEEE. The ends lost 3 bases at V and 4 bases at J; junction bases unmatched: 6. The CDR3 sequence is CASSSLTGSYGYTF. CDR3 nucleotide sequence: TGTGCCAGCAGCTCCCTGACAGGGTCCTATGGCTACACCTTC.

The J gene is TRBJ2-1, the V gene TRBV9, with D uncertain. Trimming stripped 0 bases from V and 0 bases from J, with 7 bases between. Germline V CDR1 and CDR2: SGDLS, YYNGEE. This CDR3 has 15 residues. As DNA, the CDR3 is TGTGCCAGCAGCGTAGAGCCCGGCTCCTACAATGAGCAGTTCTTC. Residues: CASSVEPGSYNEQFF.

CDR3 amino acids: CASSLTGGSAYNEQFF. The CDR3 DNA reads TGTGCCAGCAGCTTAACTGGCGGGAGCGCCTACAATGAGCAGTTCTTC. The V and J genes are TRBV7-3 and TRBJ2-1; TRBD2 agrees at 7 bases. CDR3 length equals 16 residues. Germline CDR1 SGHTA, CDR2 FQGTGA. The V segment lost 0 bases and the J segment 2 bases; nucleotides outside the gene matches: 4.

V and J are TRBV7-9 and TRBJ2-1; TRBD2 might be the D (6 bases). Germline V CDR1 and CDR2: SEHNR, FQNEAQ (reference sequence). The CDR3 runs to 13 residues. V lost 5 bases and J 5 bases, leaving 10 bases between the germline ends. This CDR3 reads CASSASSDNEQFF. The DNA of the CDR3 is TGTGCCAGCAGCGCGTCTAGCGACAATGAGCAGTTCTTC.

This chain links TRBV27 with TRBJ1-5; 7 bases agree with TRBD1. This CDR3 is built from 14 residues. Germline assignment: CDR1 MNHEY and CDR2 SMNVEV (reference sequence). After removal of 3 bases from V and 6 bases from J, the junction contained 5 bases not matched to a gene. In nucleotides, the CDR3 is TGTGCCAGCAGTTTCGTAGGGGGCGGTCAGCCCCAGCATTTT. It codes for CASSFVGGGQPQHF.

This clone was seen a single time. This sequence joins TRBV28 and TRBJ1-4; D gene ambiguous. V lost 6 bases and J 4 bases, leaving 15 bases between the germline ends. The CDR3 covers 15 residues. Germline V lookup: CDR1 MDHEN, CDR2 SYDVKM. In nucleotides, the CDR3 is TGTGCCAGCAGCTCCGGTGGGCAGAATAATGAAAAACTGTTTTTT. The encoded protein is CASSSGGQNNEKLFF.

The chain couples TRBV7-8 to TRBJ2-5; maybe TRBD1 (5 bases). Looked up from germline, CDR1 is SGHVS and CDR2 is FQNEAQ. The V end was cut by 1 base, the J end by 4 bases, with 10 bases between. CDR3 length: 14 residues. CDR3 in DNA: TGTGCCAGCAGCTTAGTTATAGGGGTAGAGACCCAGTACTTC. Its protein product is CASSLVIGVETQYF.

V usage is TRBV6-5 and J usage is TRBJ1-2, with 10 bases lining up with TRBD1. This CDR3 region has 14 residues. Germline V gene sequence: CDR1 MNHEY, CDR2 SVGAGI. The V gene end was trimmed by 6 bases and the J gene end by 6 bases; junction bases not matched to a gene: 7. The CDR3 nucleotides read TGTGCCAGCAGGCGCCGGGACAGGGGCAATGGCTACACCTTC. Translating gives CASRRRDRGNGYTF.

The chain carries TRBV28 and TRBJ2-1; 15 bases align to TRBD2. The CDR3 runs 20 residues. V lost 5 bases, J lost 4 bases, and 15 bases stayed unmatched. Germline CDR1 is MDHEN and CDR2 is SYDVKM. The CDR3 here is CASSAYPGLAGGNSYNEQFF. Written as DNA, the CDR3 is TGTGCCAGCAGTGCATACCCGGGACTAGCGGGAGGAAACTCTTACAATGAGCAGTTCTTC.

The chain couples TRBV6-5 to TRBJ2-3; D ambiguous. Per the germline V gene, CDR1 is MNHEY and CDR2 is SVGAGI. V was cut by 7 bases and J by 3 bases, with 8 bases left in between. This CDR3 has 12 amino acids. The CDR3 reads CASTSQTDTQYF. For the CDR3, the DNA is TGTGCCAGCACTTCCCAGACAGATACGCAGTATTTT.

V is TRBV9 and J is TRBJ2-7; 7 nucleotides match TRBD1. The CDR3 consists of 16 residues. V dropped 3 bases and J dropped 1; count of bases not matched to a gene: 10. CDR1 is SGDLS and CDR2 is YYNGEE in the germline V gene. The CDR3 protein is CASSEGSGTESYEQYF. DNA of the CDR3: TGTGCCAGCAGCGAGGGATCCGGGACAGAGTCCTACGAGCAGTACTTC. Together with reference TRBV9 and TRBJ2-7, the CDR3 gives the full variable domain: DSGVTQTPKHLITATGQRVTLRCSPRSGDLSVYWYQQSLDQGLQFLIQYYNGEERAKGNILERFSAQQFPDLHSELNLSSLELGDSALYFCASSEGSGTESYEQYFGPGTRLTVT.

This clone has only a few counts. This rearrangement joins TRBV10-1 to TRBJ1-4; tentatively, D is TRBD1 (6 bases). The CDR3 length is 13 residues. Trimming shortened V by 7 bases and J by 11 bases, and 17 bases separated the two germline ends. The germline gives CDR1 WNHNN, CDR2 SYGVQD (reference sequence). The CDR3 region is CASTRTEGLKLFF. Written as DNA, the CDR3 is TGCGCCAGCACCAGGACAGAAGGTTTGAAACTGTTTTTT.

The V and J genes are TRBV19 and TRBJ2-5, with TRBD1 as a possible D gene (6 bases). The ends were cut back, 5 bases at V and 4 bases at J, with 8 bases in the middle. This CDR3 is built from 12 residues. The germline V gene has CDR1 LNHDA and CDR2 SQIVND (reference sequence). This chain's CDR3 is CASSSQGETQYF. DNA of the CDR3: TGTGCCAGTAGTTCACAGGGAGAGACCCAGTACTTC.

The chain has TRBV25-1 and TRBJ2-7, with TRBD1 matching over 7 bases. This CDR3 is built from 14 residues. Unmatched junction bases numbered 12, after V lost 7 bases and J lost 6 bases. CDR1 and CDR2 from the germline V gene are MGHDK and SYGVNS. The CDR3 here is CASIPRQGRGEQYF. In DNA form, the CDR3 reads TGTGCCAGCATCCCCCGACAGGGAAGGGGCGAGCAGTACTTC.

The J gene is TRBJ1-6, the V gene TRBV7-2, with TRBD1 as a possible D gene (5 bases). Trimming took off 1 base at V and 8 bases at J, with 12 bases between the two ends. Germline V CDR1 and CDR2: SGHTA, FQGNSA. The CDR3 is made up of 15 amino acids. The CDR3 nucleotides are TGTGCCAGCAGCTTAGTCCCAGGGCTTGATTCACCCCTCCACTTT. Encoded protein: CASSLVPGLDSPLHF. Full variable domain (rest looked up from reference TRBV7-2 and TRBJ1-6): GAGVSQSPSNKVTEKGKDVELRCDPISGHTALYWYRQSLGQGLEFLIYFQGNSAPDKSGLPSDRFSAERTGGSVSTLTIQRTQQEDSAVYLCASSLVPGLDSPLHFGNGTRLTVT.

The chain employs TRBV30 and TRBJ2-5; D perhaps matches TRBD2 (6 bases). Germline V gene lookup returns CDR1 GTSNPN and CDR2 SVGIG (reference sequence). The length of the CDR3 is 13 residues. V was clipped by 2 bases and J by 5 bases, with 12 bases between them. As DNA, the CDR3 is TGTGCCTGGAGTAGGAGGGGCGGGGAGACCCAGTACTTC. It codes for CAWSRRGGETQYF.

The chain carries TRBV12-5 and TRBJ2-1; TRBD1 matches 10 bases. Germline CDR1 LGHNT, CDR2 FRNRAP. The V gene end was trimmed by 6 bases and the J gene end by 7 bases; junction bases not matched to a gene: 6. The CDR3 totals 14 residues. CDR3 region: CASGHGQGGNEQFF. In DNA form, the CDR3 reads TGTGCTAGTGGCCATGGACAGGGGGGAAATGAGCAGTTCTTC.

The chain is built from TRBV2 and TRBJ2-1; 9 positions agree with TRBD2. The CDR3 runs to 14 residues. Per the germline V gene, CDR1 is SNHLY and CDR2 is FYNNEI. V lost 8 bases, J lost 10 bases, and 12 bases stayed unmatched. In nucleotides, the CDR3 is TGTGCCAGCCCCCCCGGGACTAGCAGCCCGGAGCAGTTCTTC. Protein sequence: CASPPGTSSPEQFF. Based on the CDR3 plus reference TRBV2 and TRBJ2-1, the full variable domain is EPEVTQTPSHQVTQMGQEVILRCVPISNHLYFYWYRQILGQKVEFLVSFYNNEISEKSEIFDDQFSVERPDGSNFTLKIRSTKLEDSAMYFCASPPGTSSPEQFFGPGTRLTVL.

The CDR3 here is CASRPGQGMALHF. The DNA for the CDR3 is TGTGCCAGCCGACCGGGACAGGGAATGGCCCTCCACTTT. The genes are TRBV6-5 and TRBJ1-6, with 9 bases fitting TRBD1. Germline assignment: CDR1 MNHEY and CDR2 SVGAGI. Trimming removed 8 bases from V and 14 bases from J; junction bases left unmatched: 10. This CDR3 has 13 residues.